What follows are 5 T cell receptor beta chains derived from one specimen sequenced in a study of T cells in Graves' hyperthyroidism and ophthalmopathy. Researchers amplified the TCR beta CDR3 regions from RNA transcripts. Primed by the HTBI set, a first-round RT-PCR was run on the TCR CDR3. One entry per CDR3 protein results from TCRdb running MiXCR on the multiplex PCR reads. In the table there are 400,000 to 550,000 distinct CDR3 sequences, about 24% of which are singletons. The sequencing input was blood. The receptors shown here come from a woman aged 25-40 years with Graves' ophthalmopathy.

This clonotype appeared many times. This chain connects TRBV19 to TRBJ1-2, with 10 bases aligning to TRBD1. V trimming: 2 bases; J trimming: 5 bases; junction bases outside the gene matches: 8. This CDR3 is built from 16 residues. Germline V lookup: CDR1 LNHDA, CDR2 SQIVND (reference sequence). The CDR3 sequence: CASSIQRTGGLYGYTF. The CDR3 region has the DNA TGTGCCAGTAGTATACAGAGGACAGGGGGTTTATATGGCTACACCTTC.

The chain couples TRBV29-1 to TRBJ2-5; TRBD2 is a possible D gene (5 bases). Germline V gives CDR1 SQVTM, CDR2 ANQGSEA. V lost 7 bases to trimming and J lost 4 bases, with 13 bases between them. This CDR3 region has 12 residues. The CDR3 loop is CSAGSGAETQYF. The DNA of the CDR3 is TGCAGCGCGGGGAGTGGAGCAGAGACCCAGTACTTC.

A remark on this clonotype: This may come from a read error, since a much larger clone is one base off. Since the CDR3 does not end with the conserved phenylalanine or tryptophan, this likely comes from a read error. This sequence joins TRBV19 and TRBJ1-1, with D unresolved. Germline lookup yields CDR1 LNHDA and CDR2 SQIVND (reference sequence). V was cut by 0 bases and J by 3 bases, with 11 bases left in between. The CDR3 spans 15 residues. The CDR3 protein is CASSIDPGIHTEAFL. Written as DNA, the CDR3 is TGTGCCAGTAGTATAGACCCGGGGATCCACACTGAAGCTTTCTTG.

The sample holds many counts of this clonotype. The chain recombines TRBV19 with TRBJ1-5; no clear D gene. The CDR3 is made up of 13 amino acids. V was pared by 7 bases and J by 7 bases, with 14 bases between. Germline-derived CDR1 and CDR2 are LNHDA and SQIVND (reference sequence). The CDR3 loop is CASTTNGWQPQHF. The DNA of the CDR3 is TGTGCCAGTACCACCAATGGTTGGCAGCCCCAGCATTTT.

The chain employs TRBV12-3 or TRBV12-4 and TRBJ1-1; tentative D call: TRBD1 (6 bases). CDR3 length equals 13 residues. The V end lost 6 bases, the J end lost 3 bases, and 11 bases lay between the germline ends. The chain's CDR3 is CASRQGRYTEAFF. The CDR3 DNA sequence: TGTGCCAGCAGACAGGGAAGATACACTGAAGCTTTCTTT.